This TCR beta chain was identified during a study of regulatory T cells in long-lasting Graves disease (dated by TCRdb to 2020 to 2023). Looking at the study overall: In the newly diagnosed Graves' disease group, patients had been taking antithyroid drugs for less than 3 months. Peripheral blood TCR sequencing and RNA sequencing compared persistent Graves' disease patients with newly diagnosed Graves' disease patients. The study was registered as a clinical trial and conducted in China. TCR sequencing covered some 13 persistent and 20 or so newly diagnosed Graves' disease patients, around 33 samples in total. Study-level results and caveats: Compared with newly diagnosed patients, persistent Graves' disease patients had lower TCR Shannon entropy and fewer highly expanded clones, which suggests clonal expansion. The authors acknowledged the small sample size as a limitation that may reduce accuracy. Only peripheral blood was studied, because thyroid tissue, the primary lesion, was inaccessible. Preferential use of TRBV28, TRBJ1-2 and TRBJ2-5 was observed in persistent disease, whereas TRBV20-1 and TRBJ2-1 were favored in newly diagnosed disease. A larger number of public clonotypes was shared among persistent patients (approximately 3,000) than among newly diagnosed patients (around 890). Sequencing and analysis were limited to the TCR beta chain.

This clonotype appeared a few times. Its antigen is currently not known. No per-base quality is available; no much larger clone lies one base away. Based on the germline V gene, the CDR1 and CDR2 sequences are SGHAT and FQNNGV. V is clipped by 0 bases and J by 0 bases, and the sequence between their germline boundaries is 15 bases long. The CDR3 measures 18 amino acids from cysteine to phenylalanine. The DNA shown is the 54-base CDR3, in frame from base 1. The library was generated by multiplex PCR. TCRdb shows the sequencer as Illumina HiSeq 4000. iRepertoire HTBI primers and Arm-PCR amplification of CDR3 regions were used to construct TCR beta libraries. Before sequencing, the PCR products went through gel purification. On the authors' methods: Across samples, around 62 TRBV and 14 TRBJ segments were identified and used for gene usage analysis of CDR3 amino acid clonotypes. COPE and FqMerger were used to merge the filtered high-quality paired reads into contigs. Contigs were aligned with BLAST to IMGT TRBV, TRBD and TRBJ reference genes, and CDR3 was defined per IMGT. Clonotypes above 0.1% frequency were classified as highly expanded clones. Shannon entropy served as the measure of repertoire diversity, while the Gini coefficient captured V-J evenness. Clonotypes shared by more than one individual were considered public. TCRdb redid the processing of the public reads, applying fastp at Q25 and MiXCR, and retained in-frame beta chains. Rows are unified per CDR3 protein, each entry keeping the most common DNA and genes. TCRdb's processing, not the study's, gives the V and J calls here. The sample table records under 800,000 distinct CDR3 sequences; approximately 15% of these occur just once. The ten largest clones capture about 18% of the sample.

This sample's time point label indicates: newly diagnosed GD, antithyroid drugs for less than 3 months. For both TCR sequencing and RNA sequencing, RNA was extracted from PBMCs in TRIzol. Graves' disease was diagnosed according to American Thyroid Association guidelines. Patients were recruited from an endocrinology department in Xi'an, China. Each patient gave 7 to 9.5 milliliters of peripheral blood, collected in an EDTA anticoagulant tube. Ficoll Paque Plus density gradient separation was used to isolate PBMCs, and no further T cell sorting was done. An Agilent 2100 Bioanalyzer and agarose gel were used to assess RNA quality, and a NanoDrop 2000 was used to measure RNA concentration. These data are also associated with another study on T cells in Graves' hyperthyroidism and ophthalmopathy. According to the second study: Stable Graves' hyperthyroidism was defined as no progression to ophthalmopathy during 18 months of follow-up. The hyperthyroidism patients were between 18 and 65 years old and newly diagnosed, with a disease duration of less than 2 months. Patients with uncontrolled infections, other autoimmune diseases, pregnancy or lactation were excluded. Diagnoses relied on clinical symptoms, serum thyroxine and TRAb, thyroid ultrasound and orbital computed tomography. The TCR CDR3 was subjected to a first round of RT-PCR using the HTBI primer set and the Qiagen OneStep RT-PCR kit. Blood samples also contained most of the expanded thyroid clonotypes (frequency above 0.001), which suggests that blood repertoires may reflect thyroid immune responses. Ophthalmopathy was separated from stable hyperthyroidism by a 13 V-J signature model, with approximately 90% sensitivity and roughly 81% specificity obtained in cross-validation and 80%/75% obtained in testing. In validation, progression to ophthalmopathy was predicted by the model with about 70% sensitivity and nearly 75% specificity, a median of around 5.9 months before onset. To identify distinguishing TCR V-J signatures, a discovery cohort of roughly 100 patients was used, comprising 40 to 45 with Graves' ophthalmopathy and some 57 with stable Graves' hyperthyroidism. Prospective prediction of ophthalmopathy was tested in an independent validation cohort consisting of 18 to 20 hyperthyroidism patients and around 17 patients who later progressed to ophthalmopathy. The roughly 90 discovery patients were divided at random into training and test sets in a 7:3 ratio. In several Graves' hyperthyroidism patients, the study also compared T-cell repertoires from thyroid tissue with T-cell repertoires from blood. After sampling, hyperthyroidism patients received methimazole starting at 30 mg daily, and ophthalmopathy patients received high-dose intravenous methylprednisolone. The libraries were constructed in a second round of multiplex PCR and then size-selected and purified. Libraries were sequenced paired-end with 100 bp reads on an Illumina HiSeq2000. SOAPnuke was used to process the raw data, removing reads that contained adapters or uncalled bases, had a mean Phred below 15, or lacked an exact match to the constant primer or identifier. COPE v1.2.5 was used to merge high-quality paired reads, and clonotypes were defined as unique nucleotide sequences. Clonotypes were aligned to IMGT TRBV, TRBD and TRBJ reference segments using MiTCR v1.1. The analysis was restricted to V-J combinations with a frequency above 0.0001, which together covered over 99% of the repertoires. A TCS score was defined as the ratio of F50 (clonal expansion) to E x V (chaos), with BLOSUM62-based TCRdist applied between CDR3 peptides within each V-J. Welch's t-statistics and random forest reduced around 510 V-J features to about 12, which were used in a naive Bayes classifier (R e1071). Sample size was not statistically predetermined, and blinding of investigators to group allocation was not performed. The paper describes TCR Vbeta CDR3 sequencing of roughly 130 peripheral blood samples, made up of fewer than 50 ophthalmopathy patients, 70 to 75 hyperthyroidism patients and about 17 progressor patients.

Rearrangement joined TRBV11-2 to TRBJ2-4; the D gene is perhaps TRBD2, from 6 matching bases. The receptor was derived from a woman in her 30s with Graves disease. Donor details come from another sample of the same person, matched by shared clones. The sample was peripheral blood mononuclear cells (PBMCs), taken at new diagnosis, from a patient treated with antithyroid drugs. The DNA sequence is given as TGTGCCAGCAGCTTAGAGACTAGGGTCACGCTAGCCAAAAACATTCAGTACTTC. It is translated as CASSLETRVTLAKNIQYF. With the rest looked up from the reference TRBV11-2 and TRBJ2-4 genes rather than sequenced, the full variable domain is EAGVAQSPRYKIIEKRQSVAFWCNPISGHATLYWYQQILGQGPKLLIQFQNNGVVDDSQLPKDRFSAERLKGVDSTLKIQPAKLEDSAVYLCASSLETRVTLAKNIQYFGAGTRLSVL.